The 17 T cell receptor beta chains below all came from one sample that was sequenced in a study of human T cells and chemical hapten exposure. Each CDR3 protein gets one entry after TCRdb re-called the RACE reads with MiXCR. The data contain 100,000 or so distinct CDR3 sequences, about 9.6% of them singletons. Described time point: patch test 2, 6 weeks after DPC sensitization. The treatment was: therapeutic diphenylcyclopropenone sensitization with weekly scalp DPC. The material was whole blood, obtained in connection with sensitization to the hapten diphenylcyclopropenone (DPC). These receptors were obtained from a woman aged 40 to 50 with alopecia areata. Some clones in this sample may be carry-over from other donors' samples.

This clonotype was seen a few times. The chain couples TRBV29-1 to TRBJ1-4; weak D call: TRBD1 (6 bases). Germline values: CDR1 SQVTM, CDR2 ANQGSEA. The CDR3 runs to 13 residues. V lost 6 bases to trimming and J lost 4 bases, with 12 bases between them. As DNA, the CDR3 is TGCAGCGTCTCGAGGGGGTATAATGAAAAACTGTTTTTT. Translated, it gives CSVSRGYNEKLFF.

The gene calls are TRBV12-3 or TRBV12-4 and TRBJ1-2; D gene uncertain. This CDR3 contains 13 residues. Trimming took off 4 bases at V and 6 bases at J, with 12 bases between the two ends. Here the CDR3 reads CASSSTRGHGYTF. CDR3 nucleotide sequence: TGTGCCAGCAGTTCGACGCGAGGACATGGCTACACCTTC.

This clonotype was seen ten or more times. This chain connects TRBV7-2 to TRBJ2-6, with D possibly being TRBD1 (6 bases). The CDR3 has 14 residues. Germline CDR1 is SGHTA and CDR2 is FQGNSA. V lost 4 bases and J 2 bases, leaving 6 bases between the germline ends. The CDR3 reads CASSSGAGANVLTF. DNA for the CDR3: TGTGCCAGCAGCTCAGGGGCTGGGGCCAACGTCCTGACTTTC.

The V call is TRBV29-1, the J call TRBJ1-1; D unclear. The V end lost 1 base, the J end lost 2 bases, and 11 bases lay between the germline ends. CDR1 and CDR2 (germline): SQVTM, ANQGSEA. The CDR3 runs 14 residues. CDR3 in amino acids: CSVEGSPINTEAFF. As DNA, the CDR3 is TGCAGCGTTGAAGGGTCGCCGATAAACACTGAAGCTTTCTTT.

This clonotype was observed a handful of times. V usage is TRBV28 and J usage is TRBJ2-7; D is perhaps TRBD2 (6 bases). Trimming removed 11 bases from V and 1 base from J, with 12 bases in between. Per the germline V gene, CDR1 is MDHEN and CDR2 is SYDVKM. The CDR3 consists of 12 residues. The CDR3 DNA reads TGTGCCTCCGGACTAACGTCCTACGAGCAGTACTTC. This translates into CASGLTSYEQYF.

This clonotype showed up just a few times. The chain is built from TRBV29-1 and TRBJ2-7, with D tentatively TRBD2 (6 bases). Germline CDR1 is SQVTM and CDR2 is ANQGSEA. Trimming took off 7 bases at V and 3 bases at J, with 16 bases between the two ends. The CDR3 length is 13 residues. For the CDR3, the DNA is TGCAGCGCCCGACGCGGAGGGGACTACGAGCAGTACTTC. Protein sequence: CSARRGGDYEQYF.

In its sample, this clonotype was seen a few times. V and J are TRBV20-1 and TRBJ2-1; maybe TRBD2 (6 bases). The germline V gene has CDR1 DFQATT and CDR2 SNEGSKA (reference sequence). This CDR3 has 17 amino acids. V lost 6 bases and J lost 7, with 28 bases in between. The CDR3 here is CSAAGTLKFSAANEQFF. The CDR3 DNA sequence: TGCAGTGCAGCCGGGACTCTCAAGTTTTCCGCGGCAAATGAGCAGTTCTTC.

V usage is TRBV28 and J usage is TRBJ1-2; D gene ambiguous. Trimming cost V 3 bases and J 4 bases, with 9 bases left between them. CDR1 MDHEN and CDR2 SYDVKM come from the germline V gene. The CDR3 totals 13 residues. The CDR3 sequence is CASSFGSSYGYTF. Here the CDR3 DNA reads TGTGCCAGCAGTTTCGGCAGCTCCTATGGCTACACCTTC.

There are many counts of this clonotype. V usage is TRBV11-2 and J usage is TRBJ2-3; 11 bases are shared with TRBD2. This CDR3 is built from 16 residues. With 1 base clipped from V and 3 bases from J, the junction kept 3 bases outside the gene matches. Germline CDR1 and CDR2: SGHAT and FQNNGV. CDR3 DNA: TGTGCCAGCAGCTTAGGACTAGCGGGAAAGACAGATACGCAGTATTTT. As protein: CASSLGLAGKTDTQYF.

The chain is built from TRBV6-2 or TRBV6-3 and TRBJ2-7; D unclear. Trimming cost V 1 base and J 7 bases, with 14 bases left between them. This CDR3 comprises 14 residues. Germline lookup yields CDR1 MNHEY and CDR2 SVGEGT. This chain's CDR3 is CASSYLEAVGEQYF. CDR3 bases: TGTGCCAGCAGTTACTTGGAAGCAGTCGGGGAGCAGTACTTC.

This clonotype was recorded a few times. Here the CDR3 reads CASSLETTEAFF. The CDR3 bases are TGTGCCAGCAGTTTGGAGACCACTGAAGCTTTCTTT. The V and J genes are TRBV6-6 and TRBJ1-1; no clear D. The germline gives CDR1 MNHNY, CDR2 SVGAGI (reference sequence). The CDR3 extends over 12 amino acids. The V end lost 4 bases, the J end lost 4 bases, and 7 bases lay between the germline ends.

J is TRBJ2-5 and V is TRBV7-2, with 13 bases aligning to TRBD2. V gave up 5 bases and J gave up 4 bases; unmatched junction bases: 4. This CDR3 contains 15 residues. The V gene's germline CDR1 is SGHTA and CDR2 FQGNSA. The CDR3 region is CASSRLAGGAETQYF. The CDR3 DNA follows: TGTGCCAGCAGCCGACTAGCGGGAGGCGCAGAGACCCAGTACTTC.

The chain carries TRBV7-9 and TRBJ1-2; the D gene is possibly TRBD1 (5 bases). The V and J ends lost 5 bases and 2 bases respectively, with 15 bases between them. This CDR3 has 15 amino acids. CDR1 and CDR2 (germline): SEHNR, FQNEAQ (reference sequence). The CDR3 region has the DNA TGTGCCAGCAGCACCGACGGGGCAGGGAACTATGGCTACACCTTC. It yields the protein CASSTDGAGNYGYTF.

This clonotype was observed at least ten times. This chain joins TRBV7-2 and TRBJ2-7, with D possibly being TRBD1 (6 bases). CDR1 is SGHTA and CDR2 is FQGNSA in the germline V gene. Trimming cost V 4 bases and J 0 bases, with 10 bases left between them. This CDR3 is built from 14 residues. The CDR3, as DNA: TGTGCCAGCAGCTCCACAGGGAACTCCTACGAGCAGTACTTC. The encoded protein is CASSSTGNSYEQYF.

The chain has TRBV19 and TRBJ1-5; TRBD1 might be the D (6 bases). The CDR3 length is 14 residues. Germline values: CDR1 LNHDA, CDR2 SQIVND (reference sequence). V lost 5 bases to trimming and J lost 2 bases, with 10 bases between them. DNA for the CDR3: TGTGCCAGTAGTGTACAGGGAGGCAATCAGCCCCAGCATTTT. Its protein product is CASSVQGGNQPQHF.

The chain couples TRBV4-1 to TRBJ2-4; either TRBD1 or TRBD2 may supply D (6 bases each). The V end lost 4 bases, the J end lost 8 bases, and 15 bases lay between the germline ends. Germline V CDR1 and CDR2: MGHRA, YSYEKL. The CDR3 consists of 14 residues. The CDR3 region has the DNA TGCGCCAGCAGCCCCATGGGGGGCGTTGACATTCAGTACTTC. Translated: CASSPMGGVDIQYF.

This clonotype was recorded many times. V gene TRBV7-3 combines with J gene TRBJ2-3; 7 bases fit TRBD2. The ends lost 5 bases at V and 2 bases at J; junction bases unmatched: 1. Germline V gene data show CDR1 as SGHTA and CDR2 as FQGTGA. CDR3 length: 13 amino acids. The CDR3 loop is CASSREVTDTQYF. CDR3 DNA sequence: TGTGCCAGCAGCCGGGAGGTCACAGATACGCAGTATTTT.